These 21 T cell receptor beta chains originate from one sample sequenced in a study of regulatory T cells in long-lasting Graves disease. Arm-PCR of CDR3 regions with iRepertoire HTBI primers generated TCR beta libraries. A single record per CDR3 protein comes from TCRdb applying MiXCR to the multiplex PCR reads. The sample contains approximately 350,000 distinct CDR3 sequences, roughly 17% of which appear only once. Described time point: newly diagnosed GD, antithyroid drugs for less than 3 months. The TCR library was made from RNA extracted from PBMCs. This sample also appeared in a second study, on T cells in Graves' hyperthyroidism and ophthalmopathy.

The sequencing here drew on peripheral blood mononuclear cells (PBMCs), taken at new diagnosis, from a patient treated with antithyroid drugs. Receptors originate from a woman aged 18 to 35 with Graves disease.

This clonotype has only a few counts. This rearrangement joins TRBV6-1 to TRBJ1-1; D is possibly TRBD1 (6 bases). Trimming pared 7 bases from V and 7 bases from J, leaving 10 bases between. CDR1 and CDR2 from the germline V gene are MNHNS and SASEGT. The CDR3 sequence is 11 residues long. In DNA form, the CDR3 reads TGTGCCAGCATCAGGACAGATGAAGCTTTCTTT. It specifies CASIRTDEAFF.

The J gene is TRBJ2-5, the V gene TRBV11-1; 12 positions match TRBD2. Trimming at V came to 5 bases and at J to 6 bases, leaving 13 bases not matched to a gene. Looked up from germline, CDR1 is SGHAT and CDR2 is FQDESV (reference sequence). The CDR3 has 17 amino acids. This chain's CDR3 is CASSTRLAGERVKTQYF. CDR3 DNA sequence: TGTGCCAGCAGCACTAGACTAGCGGGAGAGAGGGTAAAGACCCAGTACTTC.

Ten or more counts support this clonotype. J is TRBJ2-7 and V is TRBV28; D is possibly TRBD1 or TRBD2 (7 bases each). The CDR3 spans 18 residues. The germline V gene has CDR1 MDHEN and CDR2 SYDVKM. V lost 5 bases to trimming and J lost 0 bases, with 23 bases between them. The CDR3 protein is CASSPAGGGQLSSYEQYF. The CDR3 region has the DNA TGTGCCAGCAGTCCCGCGGGCGGGGGACAGCTGAGCTCCTACGAGCAGTACTTC.

This clonotype appeared a few times. The chain employs TRBV6-2 or TRBV6-3 and TRBJ2-7; 10 bases match TRBD1. CDR3 length equals 14 residues. V lost 1 base and J lost 4; bases outside the gene matches: 1. Germline V gene lookup returns CDR1 MNHEY and CDR2 SVGEGT. CDR3 DNA sequence: TGTGCCAGCAGTTACTTGGGACAGGGGTACGAGCAGTACTTC. Its protein product is CASSYLGQGYEQYF.

This clonotype was seen only a few times. This chain uses TRBV20-1 with TRBJ2-5, with TRBD2 matching 14 bases. J gave up 2 bases and V 5 bases, and 4 bases lay outside the gene matches. This CDR3 is 15 amino acids long. Germline CDR1 and CDR2: DFQATT and SNEGSKA (reference sequence). In DNA, the CDR3 is TGCAGTGCTGGTCGACTAGCGGGGGGGCAAGAGACCCAGTACTTC. It is translated as CSAGRLAGGQETQYF.

The V call is TRBV7-2, the J call TRBJ2-7, with 11 bases matching TRBD1. Trimming at V came to 2 bases and at J to 0 bases, leaving 6 bases not matched to a gene. The germline CDR1 and CDR2 sequences are SGHTA and FQGNSA. This CDR3 comprises 17 residues. CDR3 protein: CASSLFLDRGPSYEQYF. Here the CDR3 DNA reads TGTGCCAGCAGCTTATTCTTGGACAGGGGGCCCTCCTACGAGCAGTACTTC.

This clonotype appeared many times. V and J are TRBV5-1 and TRBJ1-1, with D maybe TRBD1 (6 bases). Trimming cost V 3 bases and J 2 bases, with 14 bases left between them. The CDR3 spans 15 residues. Per the germline V gene, CDR1 is SGHRS and CDR2 is YFSETQ. CDR3 nucleotide sequence: TGCGCCAGCAGCTCACTTACAGGGACAAACACTGAAGCTTTCTTT. It codes for CASSSLTGTNTEAFF.

This clonotype has at least ten counts. The rearrangement joins TRBV29-1 to TRBJ1-4; a possible D gene is TRBD1 (6 bases). V dropped 1 base and J dropped 7 bases, with 10 bases sitting between them. The germline gives CDR1 SQVTM, CDR2 ANQGSEA. The CDR3 sequence is 13 residues long. CDR3 amino acids: CSVEGGGGEKLFF. The CDR3 region has the DNA TGCAGCGTTGAAGGCGGGGGCGGTGAAAAACTGTTTTTT.

The CDR3, as DNA: TGTGCCAGCAGGCCGGGGCTAGCGGGGGCCGACACCGGGGAGCTGTTTTTT. Its translation is CASRPGLAGADTGELFF. The chain couples TRBV4-2 to TRBJ2-2, with 10 bases fitting TRBD2. The CDR3 is 17 residues long. Germline values: CDR1 LGHNA, CDR2 YNFKEQ. With 6 bases clipped from V and 3 bases from J, the junction kept 10 bases outside the gene matches.

This clonotype was counted a few times. The V gene is TRBV2, the J gene TRBJ2-7, with TRBD1 as a possible D gene (6 bases). CDR3 length: 12 residues. Trimming took 5 bases from V and 7 from J, leaving 12 bases between them. Germline CDR1 SNHLY, CDR2 FYNNEI. The CDR3 DNA reads as TGTGCCAGCAGTTCACAGGGCCGGGAGCAGTACTTC. Its translation is CASSSQGREQYF.

As for this clonotype: This sequence may be a read error, since a much larger clone differs from it by one base. J is TRBJ1-1 and V is TRBV10-3; no reliable D call. This CDR3 has 15 amino acids. Germline V gene lookup returns CDR1 ENHRY and CDR2 SYGVKD. The CDR3 DNA reads as TGTGCCAGCAGTTTAGGCCAGACAATGAACACTGAAGCTTCCTTT. This encodes CASSLGQTMNTEASF.

A few counts support this clonotype. Given a much more abundant clone one base away, this may be a read error. The chain combines TRBV28 with TRBJ2-7; 9 bases agree with TRBD1. The J segment lost 1 base and the V segment lost 4 bases, leaving 5 bases of the junction unmatched. Germline V CDR1 and CDR2: MDHEN, SYDVKM. The CDR3 contains 15 residues. CDR3 in amino acids: CASSSSGTGSYEQYF. CDR3 sequence (DNA): TGTGCCAGCAGTTCGTCCGGGACAGGGTCCTACGAGCAGTACTTC.

This clonotype was counted at least ten times. This rearrangement joins TRBV7-8 to TRBJ2-7; 7 bases align to TRBD1. This CDR3 comprises 16 residues. The germline gives CDR1 SGHVS, CDR2 FQNEAQ. V shed 2 bases and J 0 bases; nucleotides not matched to a gene: 7. CDR3: CASSLTGTEISYEQYF. The CDR3 DNA follows: TGTGCCAGCAGCTTAACCGGGACAGAAATCTCCTACGAGCAGTACTTC.

At least ten counts were recorded for this clonotype. This chain connects TRBV7-3 to TRBJ2-2; D uncertain. The CDR3 runs to 13 residues. Germline-derived CDR1 and CDR2 are SGHTA and FQGTGA. The ends were cut back, 2 bases at V and 5 bases at J, with 6 bases in the middle. CDR3 nucleotide sequence: TGTGCCAGCAGCTTAGATTATACCGGGGAGCTGTTTTTT. This gives the protein CASSLDYTGELFF.

This clonotype came up many times. The V call is TRBV5-1, the J call TRBJ2-7; 8 nucleotides align to TRBD1. The CDR3 length is 14 residues. CDR1 is SGHRS and CDR2 is YFSETQ in the germline V gene. Unmatched junction bases numbered 4, after V lost 4 bases and J lost 1 base. CDR3 DNA: TGCGCCAGCAGCGGGACAGGAGGTTCCTACGAGCAGTACTTC. Its protein is CASSGTGGSYEQYF.

In its sample, this clonotype was seen many times. The chain recombines TRBV12-3 or TRBV12-4 with TRBJ1-5; D ambiguous. With 4 bases removed from V and 1 base from J, the gap between germline ends came to 8 bases. The CDR3 is made up of 14 amino acids. This CDR3 is CASSSVGSNQPQHF. CDR3 sequence (DNA): TGTGCCAGCAGTTCCGTGGGAAGCAATCAGCCCCAGCATTTT.

The rearrangement uses TRBV20-1 and TRBJ2-3; 8 bases line up with TRBD2. After removal of 4 bases from V and 4 bases from J, the junction contained 4 bases not matched to a gene. The CDR3 is 13 residues long. Germline CDR1 reads DFQATT; CDR2 reads SNEGSKA (reference sequence). As DNA, the CDR3 is TGCAGTGCTAACTTAGCGGGGCCAGATACGCAGTATTTT. This gives the protein CSANLAGPDTQYF.

This clonotype occurred many times. This chain joins TRBV12-3 or TRBV12-4 and TRBJ2-3, with D tentatively TRBD1 or TRBD2 (5 bases each). This CDR3 is 15 amino acids long. V was pared by 7 bases and J by 6 bases, with 20 bases between. CDR3 sequence: CASIPPGGTSDTQYF. Written as DNA, the CDR3 is TGTGCCAGCATCCCCCCTGGTGGGACGTCCGATACGCAGTATTTT.

This clonotype was recorded once. This chain uses TRBV27 with TRBJ2-7; D unresolved. CDR1 and CDR2 (germline): MNHEY, SMNVEV (reference sequence). Deletions cut 6 bases from V and 2 bases from J, with 8 bases between. CDR3 size: 12 residues. In DNA form, the CDR3 reads TGTGCCAGCAGGAACAGTGCCTACGAGCAGTACTTC. Its protein product is CASRNSAYEQYF.

In its sample, this clonotype was seen many times. The V call is TRBV11-2, the J call TRBJ2-3; no firm D call. This CDR3 contains 13 residues. CDR1 and CDR2 (germline): SGHAT, FQNNGV. V lost 7 bases to trimming and J lost 7 bases, with 15 bases between them. In DNA form, the CDR3 reads TGTGCCAGCACCCGGGCAGTCGCAAATACGCAGTATTTT. Its protein is CASTRAVANTQYF.

V gene TRBV3-1 combines with J gene TRBJ2-7; TRBD2 matches 9 bases. V gave up 1 base and J gave up 7 bases; unmatched junction bases: 8. This CDR3 is built from 15 residues. Germline V gene data show CDR1 as LGHDT and CDR2 as YNNKEL (reference sequence). The CDR3 protein is CASSQAGLAQREQYF. In nucleotides, the CDR3 is TGTGCCAGCAGCCAAGCGGGACTAGCACAGCGGGAGCAGTACTTC.